The present T cell receptor beta chain was sequenced within a study of blood T cell repertoires in COVID-19. Repertoires were generated with immunoSEQ multiplex PCR, while TCRdb's copy carries only in-frame clones and drops some. This sample has a few hundred thousand clones, with roughly 89% found just once. CDR1 MDHEN and CDR2 SYDVKM come from the germline V gene. The CDR3 has 14 amino acids. Trimming shortened V by 1 base and J by 2 bases, and 8 bases separated the two germline ends. This rearrangement joins TRBV28 to TRBJ1-2, with D unresolved. Sequences were obtained from PBMCs or T cells enriched from blood (not recorded which). This receptor was taken from a woman younger than 30 who had recovered from COVID-19. The CDR3 region has the DNA TGTGCCAGCAGTTTATTTACTCGGAACTATGGCTACACCTTC. Amino acid sequence: CASSLFTRNYGYTF.